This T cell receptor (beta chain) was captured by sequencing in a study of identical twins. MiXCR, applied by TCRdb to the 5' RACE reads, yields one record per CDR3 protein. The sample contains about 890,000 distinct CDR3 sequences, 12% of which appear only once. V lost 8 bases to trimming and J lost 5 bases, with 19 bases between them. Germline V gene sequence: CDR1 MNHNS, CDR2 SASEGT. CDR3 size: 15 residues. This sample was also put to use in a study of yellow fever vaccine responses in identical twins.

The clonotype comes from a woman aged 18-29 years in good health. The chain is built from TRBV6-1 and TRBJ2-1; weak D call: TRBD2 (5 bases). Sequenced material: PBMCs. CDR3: CASLFPDCDDNEQFF. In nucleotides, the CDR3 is TGTGCCAGCCTCTTCCCGGACTGCGATGACAATGAGCAGTTCTTC.